This T cell receptor (beta chain) comes out of a study of T cell repertoires in cytomegalovirus infection. Germline CDR1 and CDR2: SGHTA and FQGNSA. The CDR3 runs to 15 residues. The germline V and J ends were trimmed by 5 bases and 4 bases, with 18 bases remaining between them. Via MiXCR, TCRdb re-called the reads, giving one row per CDR3 protein. The table has 570,000 or so distinct CDR3 sequences, 35% to 50% seen once. This clonotype appeared a few times. Its target is unknown. This chain uses TRBV7-2 with TRBJ2-7; the D gene could be TRBD1 or TRBD2 (5 bases each). The receptor was isolated from a human donor in good health (CMV status not recorded). Some clones in this sample may be carry-over from other donors' samples. The sample was cultured PBMCs, taken from culture after CMV antigen stimulation. CDR3 protein: CASSDWDGVVYEQYF. In DNA, the CDR3 is TGTGCCAGCAGCGATTGGGACGGAGTAGTTTACGAGCAGTACTTC.